This record covers a single T cell receptor beta chain. Per the germline V gene, CDR1 is MNHEY and CDR2 is SVGAGI. The CDR3 is 15 amino acids. The germline V and J ends were trimmed by 0 bases and 8 bases, with 13 bases remaining between them. The sample is drawn from a study of shared clonotypes between healthy human individuals. The repertoire was sequenced with immunoSEQ multiplex PCR; TCRdb's copy has only in-frame clones and lacks some. Seen here are over a million clones, roughly 80% observed once, and the top ten hold around 1.5%. The chain links TRBV6-5 to TRBJ1-4; unclear D gene. Sequencing used memory CD4+ T cells sorted from blood. This sample's subset: CD45RA-negative fraction. The clonotype originates from a man younger than 35 in good health. CDR3 region: CASSYSTAGGEKLFF. CDR3 DNA sequence: TGTGCCAGCAGTTACTCCACAGCGGGAGGCGAAAAACTGTTTTTT.